This T cell receptor (beta chain) was recorded in a study of cytomegalovirus exposure and HLA in healthy donors. Study results and caveats: Roughly even sequencing depth across donors was the assumption behind the presence/absence analyses.

Losses at the gene ends were 5 bases for V and 0 bases for J; bases not matched to a gene: 2. The germline CDR1 and CDR2 sequences are MNHNS and SASEGT. This CDR3 contains 15 residues. The PCR had 60 Vbeta and 13 Jbeta primers. The table came from immunoSEQ multiplex PCR; TCRdb's copy has only in-frame clones and leaves some out. Of 200,000 or so clones detected, over 80% appear once; the ten largest clones hold roughly 0.7%. Note on this clone: Its antigen is unknown.

The rearrangement links TRBV6-1 to TRBJ1-5; 9 bases line up with TRBD1. This TCR derives from a boy aged 2 to 10 in good health and CMV-seronegative. The sample taken for sequencing was PBMCs. The CDR3 loop reads CASSSGQGSNQPQHF. The CDR3 region has the DNA TGTGCCAGCAGTTCGGGACAGGGTAGCAATCAGCCCCAGCATTTT.